This T cell receptor (beta chain) appears in the sequencing data of a study of Graves' ophthalmopathy and Graves' hyperthyroidism (dated by TCRdb to the late 2010s). Notes on the research overall: Peripheral blood was collected before any treatment was given, at the time of initial diagnosis. The study used TCR beta repertoire signatures to distinguish Graves' ophthalmopathy from Graves' hyperthyroidism and to predict progression to ophthalmopathy. In total, 135 blood samples were TCR-sequenced: 40 to 45 ophthalmopathy, around 75 hyperthyroidism and some 17 hyperthyroidism-to-ophthalmopathy patients. To explore V-J signatures distinguishing ophthalmopathy from hyperthyroidism, a discovery set of some 100 patients (roughly 44 ophthalmopathy, roughly 55 stable hyperthyroidism) was enrolled. For independent validation, a separate cohort was made up of roughly 19 hyperthyroidism patients plus 17 patients who later progressed from hyperthyroidism to ophthalmopathy. In about six hyperthyroidism patients, the T-cell repertoires found in thyroid tissue were compared with those found in blood. Following sampling, methimazole starting at 30 mg daily was administered to hyperthyroidism patients, and high-dose intravenous methylprednisolone was administered to ophthalmopathy patients.

Paper-wide results and their limitations: Ophthalmopathy was separated from stable hyperthyroidism by the 13-signature model with 87.88% sensitivity and around 81% specificity in cross-validation and with 80%/75% in the test set. In validation, the model predicted ophthalmopathy progression with about 71% sensitivity and around 72% specificity; fewer than 15 predicted patients were CT-confirmed with GO in a median of around 6 months. No statistical method was used to set the sample size in advance, and the investigators knew which group each participant was assigned to. Among expanded thyroid clonotypes with frequency above 0.001, most also showed up in blood, which suggests that blood repertoires may reflect the thyroid immune response.

The ophthalmopathy patients had moderately to severely active disease, with a Clinical Activity Score of 3 or higher, a NOSPECS grade of 4 or higher, and a disease duration of less than 3 months. Patients with other autoimmune diseases, uncontrolled infections, pregnancy or lactation were excluded from the study. Diagnosis was based on clinical symptoms, serum thyroxine, TRAb, thyroid ultrasound and orbital computed tomography. PBMCs were isolated from around 10 ml of fresh peripheral blood by Ficoll-Paque density gradient centrifugation. Trizol reagent was used to extract the total RNA, and its quality was then checked on an Agilent 2100 Bioanalyzer. V is clipped by 0 bases and J by 8 bases, and the sequence between their germline boundaries is 13 bases long. The germline V gene encodes CDR1 MGHRA and CDR2 YSYEKL. Counted from cysteine to phenylalanine, this CDR3 has 14 amino acids. Only CDR3 DNA remains: 42 bases, in frame from the first base.

There are a few counts of this clonotype. Its recognized antigen is unknown. No much larger clonotype is one base removed from it; base qualities were not supplied. TCR beta CDR3 regions were amplified from RNA transcripts for repertoire sequencing. The first round was an RT-PCR using HTBI primers with the Qiagen OneStep RT-PCR kit, and this first round was followed by a second-round multiplex PCR, then size selection and purification. Libraries were sequenced on an Illumina HiSeq2000 using paired-end 100 bp reads. As for the authors' bioinformatics: Reads were processed with SOAPnuke, discarding reads with adapters, uncalled bases, mean Phred below 15, or no exact constant-primer or identifier match. COPE v1.2.5 was used to merge high-quality paired reads. Each unique nucleotide sequence was treated as a clonotype, and MiTCR v1.1 was used to align the clonotypes to the IMGT TRB V, D and J references. Analysis was restricted to V-J combinations with a frequency above 0.0001, which covered roughly 99% of repertoires. A TCR clonal expansion and chaos score per V-J combination was defined as the ratio of F50 clonal expansion to chaos observed in the TCRdist matrix. Features were reduced by Welch's t-statistics and random forest to some 13 V-J combinations, which fed a naive Bayes classifier. Thyroid-blood repertoire similarity was quantified with the Morisita-Horn index. TCRdb reprocessed the public reads (quality trimming at Q25 with fastp, clone calling with MiXCR) and kept in-frame beta chains. Each entry merges the rows of one CDR3 protein and shows their most common DNA and genes. The V and J calls were not made by the authors but by TCRdb's processing. The sample yields almost 750,000 distinct CDR3 sequences; about 44% were counted once. Together, the top ten hold 44% of the sample.

The chain uses TRBV4-1 and TRBJ1-2; the D gene is not confidently resolved. Sequencing was performed on peripheral blood. The sequence was collected from an adult man with Graves' ophthalmopathy. The CDR3 protein: CASSQEEQVYGYTF. The sequence in DNA is TGCGCCAGCAGCCAAGAAGAGCAGGTTTACGGCTACACCTTC.